The next 32 T cell receptor beta chains were all read from a single sample in a study of T cell responses to AZD1222 COVID-19 vaccine. Data came from immunoSEQ multiplex PCR; TCRdb stores just in-frame clones and leaves some out. The table includes about 86,000 clones, approximately 86% detected once. The sample in question was peripheral blood, obtained on day 0 of MenACWY control vaccination. The receptors were sampled from an adult in good health.

The V call is TRBV18, the J call TRBJ1-2; 7 nucleotides match TRBD1. CDR1 is KGHSH and CDR2 is LQKENI in the germline V gene. With 1 base clipped from V and 6 bases from J, the junction kept 11 bases outside the gene matches. The CDR3 has 16 amino acids. In DNA, the CDR3 is TGTGCCAGCTCACCACTACGGAAAACAGGGGAAGATGGCTACACCTTC. Its protein product is CASSPLRKTGEDGYTF.

V gene TRBV14 combines with J gene TRBJ1-1, with 7 nucleotides matching TRBD1. The CDR3 covers 17 residues. Trimming took 0 bases from V and 3 from J; bases not matched to a gene: 10. CDR1 and CDR2 from the germline V gene are SGHDN and FVKESK. CDR3 nucleotide sequence: TGTGCCAGCAGCCAAGATTTCAGACAGGGTGACGACACTGAAGCTTTCTTT. Amino acid sequence: CASSQDFRQGDDTEAFF.

The chain's CDR3 is CASSLTGPTEAFF. As DNA, the CDR3 is TGTGCCAGCAGTTTAACAGGGCCGACTGAAGCTTTCTTT. The chain recombines TRBV12-3 or TRBV12-4 with TRBJ1-1; the D gene is possibly TRBD1 (6 bases). This CDR3 spans 13 amino acids. Trimming removed 2 bases from V and 5 bases from J, with 9 bases in between.

V gene TRBV4-1 combines with J gene TRBJ2-1, with 10 bases identical to TRBD2. The CDR3 loop spans 13 amino acids. Germline V gene sequence: CDR1 MGHRA, CDR2 YSYEKL. V shed 4 bases, J shed 9 bases, and the junction held 3 bases outside the gene matches. As DNA, the CDR3 is TGCGCCAGCAGCCCGTGGACTAGCGGTGAGCAGTTCTTC. Encoded protein: CASSPWTSGEQFF.

V and J are TRBV4-3 and TRBJ2-2; maybe TRBD2 (7 bases). V shed 0 bases and J shed 0 bases, with 11 bases lying between them. Germline V gene lookup returns CDR1 LGHNA and CDR2 YSLEER. The CDR3 loop spans 17 amino acids. CDR3 sequence (DNA): TGCGCCAGCAGCCAAGATTCGGGGGGCACGAACACCGGGGAGCTGTTTTTT. This codes for CASSQDSGGTNTGELFF.

The chain combines TRBV30 with TRBJ1-5; D ambiguous. V shed 1 base and J shed 2 bases, with 3 bases lying between them. Germline lookup yields CDR1 GTSNPN and CDR2 SVGIG (reference sequence). This CDR3 is built from 12 residues. CDR3 residues: CAWSGGNQPQHF. The DNA for the CDR3 is TGTGCCTGGAGTGGGGGCAATCAGCCCCAGCATTTT.

The V gene is TRBV5-1, the J gene TRBJ1-1; the match to TRBD1 covers 7 bases. This CDR3 contains 16 residues. Trimming removed 4 bases from V and 0 bases from J; junction bases left unmatched: 9. Germline lookup yields CDR1 SGHRS and CDR2 YFSETQ. The CDR3 protein is CASSPRDSNMNTEAFF. CDR3 in DNA: TGCGCCAGCAGCCCTCGGGACAGCAATATGAACACTGAAGCTTTCTTT.

This chain links TRBV4-3 with TRBJ1-6; TRBD1 might be the D (5 bases). The germline V and J ends were trimmed by 1 base and 9 bases, with 16 bases remaining between them. The CDR3 consists of 16 residues. Germline values: CDR1 LGHNA, CDR2 YSLEER. DNA of the CDR3: TGCGCCAGCAGCCAAGGGAAAGGCCAGGGAAGTTCACCCCTCCACTTT. It translates to CASSQGKGQGSSPLHF.

This chain uses TRBV2 with TRBJ1-4; D is possibly TRBD1 (5 bases). Germline V gene sequence: CDR1 SNHLY, CDR2 FYNNEI. The length of the CDR3 is 14 residues. V lost 6 bases, J lost 10 bases, and 18 bases lay in between. This CDR3 is CASSLGPGEGKLFF. The CDR3 region has the DNA TGTGCCAGCAGCCTGGGACCGGGGGAAGGAAAACTGTTTTTT.

V usage is TRBV28 and J usage is TRBJ1-1; TRBD1 aligns across 7 bases. Trimming removed 3 bases from V and 1 base from J; junction bases left unmatched: 14. CDR3 size: 18 residues. Looked up from germline, CDR1 is MDHEN and CDR2 is SYDVKM. The CDR3 sequence is CASSFLGRQGLGNTEAFF. As DNA, the CDR3 is TGTGCCAGCAGTTTCCTTGGCCGACAGGGTCTGGGGAACACTGAAGCTTTCTTT.

The CDR3 loop is CASKDPGQPTSSYNSPLHF. The DNA for the CDR3 is TGTGCCAGTAAAGATCCGGGACAGCCAACGAGCTCCTATAATTCACCCCTCCACTTT. V usage is TRBV19 and J usage is TRBJ1-6; TRBD1 matches at 7 bases. This CDR3 contains 19 residues. From germline, CDR1 is LNHDA and CDR2 SQIVND (reference sequence). Trimming at V came to 7 bases and at J to 0 bases, leaving 15 bases not matched to a gene.

This chain joins TRBV27 and TRBJ1-2; a possible D gene is TRBD1 (5 bases). The CDR3 is 13 residues long. Trimming took 6 bases from V and 4 from J, leaving 12 bases between them. In germline, CDR1 is MNHEY, CDR2 SMNVEV (reference sequence). Here the CDR3 reads CASSNGTVYGYTF. DNA for the CDR3: TGTGCCAGCAGCAACGGGACGGTCTATGGCTACACCTTC.

The chain is built from TRBV7-2 and TRBJ1-1; possibly TRBD1 for D (5 bases). Trimming stripped 6 bases from V and 1 base from J, with 12 bases between. The CDR3 covers 14 residues. CDR1 is SGHTA, CDR2 FQGNSA, per germline. The CDR3 is CASSLQRGNTEAFF. CDR3 bases: TGTGCCAGCAGTCTTCAAAGGGGGAACACTGAAGCTTTCTTT. The whole variable domain, filled in from reference TRBV7-2 and TRBJ1-1, reads GAGVSQSPSNKVTEKGKDVELRCDPISGHTALYWYRQSLGQGLEFLIYFQGNSAPDKSGLPSDRFSAERTGGSVSTLTIQRTQQEDSAVYLCASSLQRGNTEAFFGQGTRLTVV.

The chain links TRBV2 to TRBJ1-5; D remains ambiguous. Trimming removed 3 bases at V and 5 bases at J, with 8 bases between. From germline, CDR1 is SNHLY and CDR2 FYNNEI. This CDR3 spans 13 amino acids. The CDR3 DNA follows: TGTGCCAGCAGTGAGGGTACCTATCAGCCCCAGCATTTT. Amino acids: CASSEGTYQPQHF.

The chain has TRBV30 and TRBJ1-2; unclear D gene. This CDR3 comprises 13 residues. CDR1 is GTSNPN and CDR2 is SVGIG in the germline V gene (reference sequence). V was shortened by 3 bases and J by 5 bases, with 13 bases between the two germline ends. In nucleotides, the CDR3 is TGTGCCTGGAGGCCCCCCGGGAAGTATGGCTACACCTTC. It specifies CAWRPPGKYGYTF.

This chain joins TRBV19 and TRBJ1-4; 7 nucleotides agree with TRBD1. Germline CDR1 is LNHDA and CDR2 is SQIVND (reference sequence). V lost 5 bases, J lost 8 bases, and 17 bases stayed unmatched. CDR3 length equals 17 residues. The CDR3 reads CASSQVHGQAYPEKLFF. The CDR3 DNA is TGTGCCAGTAGTCAAGTCCACGGACAGGCTTATCCGGAAAAACTGTTTTTT.

The chain recombines TRBV4-1 with TRBJ1-4; 8 bases line up with TRBD1. Trimming removed 3 bases from V and 8 bases from J; junction bases left unmatched: 8. CDR3 size: 15 residues. Germline V gene data show CDR1 as MGHRA and CDR2 as YSYEKL. The CDR3 sequence is CASSQVGQGWEKLFF. The CDR3 DNA follows: TGCGCCAGCAGCCAGGTCGGACAGGGATGGGAAAAACTGTTTTTT.

This chain uses TRBV9 with TRBJ1-1; TRBD1 is a possible D gene (5 bases). The V gene's germline CDR1 is SGDLS and CDR2 YYNGEE. V dropped 8 bases and J dropped 7 bases, with 27 bases sitting between them. The CDR3 has 16 residues. The CDR3 spells CASNPGGKGLSGEAFF. CDR3 in DNA: TGTGCCAGTAACCCCGGGGGAAAAGGTCTTTCGGGTGAAGCTTTCTTT. Using reference TRBV9 and TRBJ1-1 for the parts outside the CDR3, the full variable domain is DSGVTQTPKHLITATGQRVTLRCSPRSGDLSVYWYQQSLDQGLQFLIQYYNGEERAKGNILERFSAQQFPDLHSELNLSSLELGDSALYFCASNPGGKGLSGEAFFGQGTRLTVV.

The V gene is TRBV7-9, the J gene TRBJ2-2, with 8 bases that match TRBD2. With V trimmed by 1 base and J by 4 bases, 14 bases remained unmatched. CDR1 is SEHNR and CDR2 is FQNEAQ in the germline V gene (reference sequence). The CDR3 totals 19 residues. CDR3 nucleotides: TGTGCCAGCAGCTTAGGGGCCACTTTGCGGGGGGTCGTCACCGGGGAGCTGTTTTTT. It is translated as CASSLGATLRGVVTGELFF.

Concerning this clone itself: It is unclear where the CDR3 begins or ends on the DNA, so no DNA is shown, and the CDR3 is as TCRdb lists it. The chain is built from TRBV6-5 and TRBJ1-5. CDR1 MNHEY and CDR2 SVGAGI come from the germline V gene. The CDR3 is 15 amino acids in total, end residues counted. CDR3 region: CASKERVEPISPSIF.

The chain combines TRBV18 with TRBJ2-4; TRBD1 matches 7 bases. The CDR3 runs 15 residues. The V and J ends lost 2 bases and 8 bases, in that order; junction bases with no gene match: 9. Per the germline V gene, CDR1 is KGHSH and CDR2 is LQKENI. CDR3 region: CASSPGAGGMDIQYF. DNA of the CDR3: TGTGCCAGCTCACCAGGGGCAGGGGGAATGGACATTCAGTACTTC.

The rearrangement joins TRBV3-1 (or the pseudogene TRBV3-2) to TRBJ1-1, with 7 bases fitting TRBD1. Germline CDR1 is LGHDT and CDR2 is YNNKEL (reference sequence). V dropped 2 bases and J dropped 1; count of bases not matched to a gene: 4. The CDR3 is 15 amino acids. The CDR3 protein is CASSQIRGANTEAFF. The DNA for the CDR3 is TGTGCCAGCAGCCAAATCAGGGGGGCGAACACTGAAGCTTTCTTT.

This clone was counted between two and nine times. The chain couples TRBV6-1 to TRBJ1-5; 7 bases are shared with TRBD1. The V segment lost 8 bases and the J segment 3 bases; nucleotides outside the gene matches: 10. The CDR3 consists of 15 residues. Germline assignment: CDR1 MNHNS and CDR2 SASEGT. CDR3 protein: CASGEQGRFNQPQHF. The CDR3 nucleotides are TGTGCCAGCGGAGAACAGGGGAGGTTCAATCAGCCCCAGCATTTT.

The CDR3 loop reads CASSESHSGAEAFF. The DNA for the CDR3 is TGTGCCAGCAGTGAATCTCATAGCGGGGCCGAAGCTTTCTTT. The chain couples TRBV2 to TRBJ1-1; D is possibly TRBD1 (5 bases). The CDR3 covers 14 residues. V was pared by 2 bases and J by 8 bases, with 15 bases between. CDR1 is SNHLY and CDR2 is FYNNEI in the germline V gene. The full variable domain, completed using reference TRBV2 and TRBJ1-1, is EPEVTQTPSHQVTQMGQEVILRCVPISNHLYFYWYRQILGQKVEFLVSFYNNEISEKSEIFDDQFSVERPDGSNFTLKIRSTKLEDSAMYFCASSESHSGAEAFFGQGTRLTVV.

Written as DNA, the CDR3 is TGTGCCTGGAGTCAGGGGGTTTACTATGGCTACACCTTC. This encodes CAWSQGVYYGYTF. J is TRBJ1-2 and V is TRBV30, with 7 bases identical to TRBD1. Germline CDR1 reads GTSNPN; CDR2 reads SVGIG (reference sequence). The trim removed 2 bases at V and 3 bases at J, leaving 3 bases unmatched. This CDR3 comprises 13 residues.

This chain joins TRBV7-2 and TRBJ2-4; 13 positions agree with TRBD2. V lost 5 bases and J lost 8; bases outside the gene matches: 9. CDR1 SGHTA and CDR2 FQGNSA come from the germline V gene. The CDR3 has 16 residues. The CDR3 sequence: CASSPTETSGGDIQYF. The CDR3 coding sequence is TGTGCCAGCAGCCCGACGGAAACTAGCGGGGGGGACATTCAGTACTTC. Full variable domain (outside the CDR3, taken from reference TRBV7-2 and TRBJ2-4): GAGVSQSPSNKVTEKGKDVELRCDPISGHTALYWYRQSLGQGLEFLIYFQGNSAPDKSGLPSDRFSAERTGGSVSTLTIQRTQQEDSAVYLCASSPTETSGGDIQYFGAGTRLSVL.

This chain joins TRBV29-1 and TRBJ2-7; 7 bases align to TRBD1. The V and J ends lost 0 bases and 2 bases, in that order; junction bases with no gene match: 7. Germline values: CDR1 SQVTM, CDR2 ANQGSEA. The CDR3 contains 15 residues. Here the CDR3 DNA reads TGCAGCGTTGAAGATGAGTCCGGACAGGCCTACGAGCAGTACTTC. This translates into CSVEDESGQAYEQYF.

With respect to this clone: The same CDR3 is also encoded by other DNA sequences in this sample. This rearrangement joins TRBV25-1 to TRBJ1-2; possibly TRBD1 for D (6 bases). Germline V gene lookup returns CDR1 MGHDK and CDR2 SYGVNS. Trimming took 4 bases from V and 5 from J, leaving 8 bases between them. This CDR3 is built from 12 residues. The CDR3 DNA follows: TGTGCCAGCAGTGGGGGGCTGTATGGCTACACCTTC. Translation: CASSGGLYGYTF.

V usage is TRBV4-1 and J usage is TRBJ2-7; 10 nucleotides align to TRBD1. Looked up from germline, CDR1 is MGHRA and CDR2 is YSYEKL. The CDR3 has 18 residues. V shed 2 bases and J 3 bases; nucleotides not matched to a gene: 13. The CDR3 DNA is TGCGCCAGCAGCCAAATCGATTTCATCGGGACAGGGGTCTACGAGCAGTACTTC. Residues: CASSQIDFIGTGVYEQYF.

V usage is TRBV12-3 or TRBV12-4 and J usage is TRBJ1-2; D is uncertain. Trimming took 6 bases from V and 5 from J, leaving 7 bases between them. This CDR3 is built from 11 residues. The CDR3 DNA sequence: TGTGCCAGCAGCCTCGGGTATGGCTACACCTTC. Translated, it gives CASSLGYGYTF.

The chain couples TRBV3-1 (or the pseudogene TRBV3-2) to TRBJ2-5; TRBD2 might be the D (6 bases). The V gene's germline CDR1 is LGHDT and CDR2 YNNKEL (reference sequence). This CDR3 has 15 residues. Trimming left V 0 bases short and J 1 base short, with 9 bases between. CDR3 in amino acids: CASSQDRGLQETQYF. The CDR3 bases are TGTGCCAGCAGCCAAGACCGGGGACTCCAAGAGACCCAGTACTTC.

V is TRBV28 and J is TRBJ2-7; D possibly corresponds to TRBD1 (5 bases). CDR1 is MDHEN and CDR2 is SYDVKM in the germline V gene. The CDR3 length is 15 residues. The V end was cut by 8 bases, the J end by 5 bases, with 22 bases between. CDR3 in amino acids: CASARLDQGGDEQYF. CDR3 in DNA: TGTGCCAGCGCTCGTCTAGACCAGGGTGGGGACGAGCAGTACTTC.